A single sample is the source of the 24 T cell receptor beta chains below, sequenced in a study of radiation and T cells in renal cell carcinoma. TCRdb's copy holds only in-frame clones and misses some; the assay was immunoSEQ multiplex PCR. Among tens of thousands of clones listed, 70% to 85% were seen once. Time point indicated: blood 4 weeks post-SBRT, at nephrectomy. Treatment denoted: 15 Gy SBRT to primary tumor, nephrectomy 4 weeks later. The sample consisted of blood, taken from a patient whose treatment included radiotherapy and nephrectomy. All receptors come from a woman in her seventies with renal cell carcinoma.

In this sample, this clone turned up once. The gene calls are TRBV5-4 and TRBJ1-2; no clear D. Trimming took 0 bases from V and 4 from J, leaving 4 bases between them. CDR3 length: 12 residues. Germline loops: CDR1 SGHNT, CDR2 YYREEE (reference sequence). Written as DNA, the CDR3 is TGTGCCAGCAGCTTGGACAGCTATGGCTACACCTTC. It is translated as CASSLDSYGYTF.

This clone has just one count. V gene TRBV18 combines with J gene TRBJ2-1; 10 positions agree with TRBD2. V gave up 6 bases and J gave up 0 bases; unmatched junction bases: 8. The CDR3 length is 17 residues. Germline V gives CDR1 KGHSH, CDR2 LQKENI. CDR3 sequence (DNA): TGTGCCAGCTCGCAGACTAGCGGGTTGAGCTCCTACAATGAGCAGTTCTTC. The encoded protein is CASSQTSGLSSYNEQFF.

CDR3 DNA: TGTGCCAGCAGTTCCGCGAGCACAGATACGCAGTATTTT. Amino acid sequence: CASSSASTDTQYF. The chain uses TRBV27 and TRBJ2-3, with D hard to call. Trimming removed 4 bases at V and 0 bases at J, with 5 bases between. The V gene's germline CDR1 is MNHEY and CDR2 SMNVEV (reference sequence). CDR3 length: 13 amino acids.

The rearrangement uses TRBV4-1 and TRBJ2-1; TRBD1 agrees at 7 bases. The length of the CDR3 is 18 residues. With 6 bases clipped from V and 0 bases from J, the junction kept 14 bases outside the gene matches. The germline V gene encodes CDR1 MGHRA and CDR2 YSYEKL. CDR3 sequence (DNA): TGCGCCAGCAGACCCACCTACAGGGGCGCTAGCTCCTACAATGAGCAGTTCTTC. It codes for CASRPTYRGASSYNEQFF.

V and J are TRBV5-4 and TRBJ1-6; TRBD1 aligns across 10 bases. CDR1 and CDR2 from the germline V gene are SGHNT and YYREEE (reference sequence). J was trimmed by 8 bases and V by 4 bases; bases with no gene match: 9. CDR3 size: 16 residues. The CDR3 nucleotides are TGTGCCAGCAGCCCCGGGACAGGGGCAACTTATTCACCCCTCCACTTT. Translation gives CASSPGTGATYSPLHF.

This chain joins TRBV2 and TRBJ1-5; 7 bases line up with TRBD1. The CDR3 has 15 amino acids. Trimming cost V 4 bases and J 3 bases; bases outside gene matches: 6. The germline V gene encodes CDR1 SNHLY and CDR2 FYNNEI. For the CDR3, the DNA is TGTGCCAGCAGTGTAAACAGGGGATACAATCAGCCCCAGCATTTT. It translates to CASSVNRGYNQPQHF.

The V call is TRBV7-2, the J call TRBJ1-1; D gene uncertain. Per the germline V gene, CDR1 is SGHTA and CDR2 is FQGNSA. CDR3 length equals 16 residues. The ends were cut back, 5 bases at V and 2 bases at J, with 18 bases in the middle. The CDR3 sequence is CASSPPAGRSNTEAFF. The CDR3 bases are TGTGCCAGCAGCCCGCCGGCGGGGAGATCAAACACTGAAGCTTTCTTT.

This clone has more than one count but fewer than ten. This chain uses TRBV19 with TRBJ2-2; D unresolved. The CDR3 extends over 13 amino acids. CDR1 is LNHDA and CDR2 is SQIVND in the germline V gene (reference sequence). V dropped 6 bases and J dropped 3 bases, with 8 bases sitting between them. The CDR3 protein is CASRDVYTGELFF. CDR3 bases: TGTGCCAGTAGGGACGTCTACACCGGGGAGCTGTTTTTT. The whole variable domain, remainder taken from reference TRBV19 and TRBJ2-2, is DGGITQSPKYLFRKEGQNVTLSCEQNLNHDAMYWYRQDPGQGLRLIYYSQIVNDFQKGDIAEGYSVSREKKESFPLTVTSAQKNPTAFYLCASRDVYTGELFFGEGSRLTVL.

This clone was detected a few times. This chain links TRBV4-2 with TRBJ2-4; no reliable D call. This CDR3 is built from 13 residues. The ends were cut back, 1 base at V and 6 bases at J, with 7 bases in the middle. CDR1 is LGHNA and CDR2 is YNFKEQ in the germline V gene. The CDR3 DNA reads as TGTGCCAGCAGCCAAGGCAACGGAAACATTCAGTACTTC. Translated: CASSQGNGNIQYF.

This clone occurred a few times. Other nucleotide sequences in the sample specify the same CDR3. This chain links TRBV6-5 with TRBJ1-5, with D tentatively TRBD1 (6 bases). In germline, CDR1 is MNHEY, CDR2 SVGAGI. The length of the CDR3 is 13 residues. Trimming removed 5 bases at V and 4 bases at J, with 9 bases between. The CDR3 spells CASSGQQNQPQHF. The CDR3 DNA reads TGTGCCAGCAGTGGACAGCAGAATCAGCCCCAGCATTTT.

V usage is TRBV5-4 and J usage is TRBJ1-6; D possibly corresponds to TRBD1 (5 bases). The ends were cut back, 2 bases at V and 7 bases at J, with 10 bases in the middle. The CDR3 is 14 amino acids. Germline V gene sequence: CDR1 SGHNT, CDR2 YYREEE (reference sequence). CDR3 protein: CASSFIQENSPLHF. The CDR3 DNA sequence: TGTGCCAGCAGCTTCATACAGGAAAATTCACCCCTCCACTTT.

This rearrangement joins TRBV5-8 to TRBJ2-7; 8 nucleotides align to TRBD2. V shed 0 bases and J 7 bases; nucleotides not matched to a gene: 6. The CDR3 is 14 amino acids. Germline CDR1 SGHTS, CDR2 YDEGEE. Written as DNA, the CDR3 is TGTGCCAGCAGCTTGGAGCGGGAGAAGTGGGAGCAGTACTTC. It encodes CASSLEREKWEQYF.

CDR3 sequence (DNA): TGTGCCAGCGGGATGGATCGCACAGATACGCAGTATTTT. Amino acids: CASGMDRTDTQYF. The chain joins TRBV5-4 to TRBJ2-3, with D unclear. Looked up from germline, CDR1 is SGHNT and CDR2 is YYREEE (reference sequence). V lost 7 bases, J lost 1 base, and 10 bases lay in between. The CDR3 has 13 amino acids.

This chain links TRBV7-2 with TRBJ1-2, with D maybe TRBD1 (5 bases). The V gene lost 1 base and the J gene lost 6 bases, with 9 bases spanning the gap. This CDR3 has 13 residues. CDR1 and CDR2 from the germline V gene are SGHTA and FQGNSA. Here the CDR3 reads CASSLGTNDGYTF. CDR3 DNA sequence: TGTGCCAGCAGCTTAGGGACAAATGATGGCTACACCTTC. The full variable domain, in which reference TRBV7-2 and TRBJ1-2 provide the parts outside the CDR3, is GAGVSQSPSNKVTEKGKDVELRCDPISGHTALYWYRQSLGQGLEFLIYFQGNSAPDKSGLPSDRFSAERTGGSVSTLTIQRTQQEDSAVYLCASSLGTNDGYTFGSGTRLTVV.

The CDR3 here is CASSRRTGWRPGGPNEQFF. CDR3 DNA sequence: TGTGCCAGTAGTCGCCGGACAGGGTGGAGACCGGGAGGGCCGAATGAGCAGTTCTTC. The chain carries TRBV19 and TRBJ2-1; D may match TRBD1 or TRBD2 (8 bases each). V lost 5 bases and J lost 7, with 30 bases in between. The CDR3 totals 19 residues. Germline assignment: CDR1 LNHDA and CDR2 SQIVND (reference sequence).

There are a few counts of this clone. The CDR3 sequence: CASSRGQELSYEQYF. CDR3 DNA sequence: TGTGCCAGCAGCCGGGGACAGGAACTCTCCTACGAGCAGTACTTC. V is TRBV7-9 and J is TRBJ2-7; 8 nucleotides match TRBD1. V shed 5 bases and J 0 bases; nucleotides not matched to a gene: 6. This CDR3 contains 15 residues. The germline V gene encodes CDR1 SEHNR and CDR2 FQNEAQ (reference sequence).

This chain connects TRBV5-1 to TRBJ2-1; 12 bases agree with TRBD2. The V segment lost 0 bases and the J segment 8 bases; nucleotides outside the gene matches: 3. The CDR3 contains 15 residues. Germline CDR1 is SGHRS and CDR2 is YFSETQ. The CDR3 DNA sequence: TGCGCCAGCAGCTTGGAACTAGCGGGGGGCGATGAGCAGTTCTTC. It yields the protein CASSLELAGGDEQFF.

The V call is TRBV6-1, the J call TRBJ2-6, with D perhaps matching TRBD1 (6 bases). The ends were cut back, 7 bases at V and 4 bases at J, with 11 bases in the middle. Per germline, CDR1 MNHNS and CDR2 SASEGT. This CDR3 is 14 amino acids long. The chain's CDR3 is CASTGTRGANVLTF. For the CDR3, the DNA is TGTGCCAGCACCGGGACACGCGGGGCCAACGTCCTGACTTTC.

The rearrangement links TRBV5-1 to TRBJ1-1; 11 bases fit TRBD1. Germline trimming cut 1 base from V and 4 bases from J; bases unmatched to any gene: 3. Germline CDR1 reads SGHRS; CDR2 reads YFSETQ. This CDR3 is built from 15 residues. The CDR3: CASSLWDRGSTEAFF. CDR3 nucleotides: TGCGCCAGCAGCTTGTGGGACAGGGGGAGCACTGAAGCTTTCTTT. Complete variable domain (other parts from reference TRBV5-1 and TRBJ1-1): KAGVTQTPRYLIKTRGQQVTLSCSPISGHRSVSWYQQTPGQGLQFLFEYFSETQRNKGNFPGRFSGRQFSNSRSEMNVSTLELGDSALYLCASSLWDRGSTEAFFGQGTRLTVV.

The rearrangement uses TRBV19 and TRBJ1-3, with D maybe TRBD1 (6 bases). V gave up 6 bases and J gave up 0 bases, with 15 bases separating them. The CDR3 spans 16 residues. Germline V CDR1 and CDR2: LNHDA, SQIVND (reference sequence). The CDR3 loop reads CASRIDADSSGNTIYF. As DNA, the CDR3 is TGTGCCAGTAGGATTGACGCGGACAGCTCTGGAAACACCATATATTTT.

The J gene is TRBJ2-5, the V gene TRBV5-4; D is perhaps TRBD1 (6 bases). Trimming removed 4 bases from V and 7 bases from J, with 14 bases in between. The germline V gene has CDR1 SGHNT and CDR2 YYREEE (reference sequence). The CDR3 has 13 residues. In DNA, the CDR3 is TGTGCCAGCAGCAAGGAAGGCAGGGGGACCCAGTACTTC. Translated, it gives CASSKEGRGTQYF.

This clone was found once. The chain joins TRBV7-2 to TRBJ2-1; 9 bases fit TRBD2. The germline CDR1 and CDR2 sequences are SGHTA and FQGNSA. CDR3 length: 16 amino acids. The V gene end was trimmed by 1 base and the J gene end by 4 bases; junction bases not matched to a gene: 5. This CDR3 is CASSLEGSGGYNEQFF. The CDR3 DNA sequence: TGTGCCAGCAGCTTAGAGGGGAGCGGGGGGTACAATGAGCAGTTCTTC.

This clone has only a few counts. The CDR3 bases are TGTGCCAGCAGCAACTGGGGAGCTGGAAACACCATATATTTT. Its translation: CASSNWGAGNTIYF. The V and J genes are TRBV5-5 and TRBJ1-3, with D unresolved. The germline gives CDR1 SGHKS, CDR2 YYEKEE (reference sequence). V lost 4 bases to trimming and J lost 2 bases, with 10 bases between them. This CDR3 spans 14 amino acids. The entire variable domain, with the rest obtained from reference TRBV5-5 and TRBJ1-3, is as follows: DAGVTQSPTHLIKTRGQQVTLRCSPISGHKSVSWYQQVLGQGPQFIFQYYEKEERGRGNFPDRFSARQFPNYSSELNVNALLLGDSALYLCASSNWGAGNTIYFGEGSWLTVV.

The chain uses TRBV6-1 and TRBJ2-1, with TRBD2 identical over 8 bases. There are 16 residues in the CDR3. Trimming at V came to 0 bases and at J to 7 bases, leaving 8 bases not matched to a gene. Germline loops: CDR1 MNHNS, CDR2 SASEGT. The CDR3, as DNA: TGTGCCAGCAGTGAAGCGTACGGGAGGGCCCGGAATGAGCAGTTCTTC. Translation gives CASSEAYGRARNEQFF.